This T cell receptor beta chain comes out of a study of brain T cells in children with intractable seizures. Study conclusions and caveats: Viral specificity was inferred only from CDR3 similarity; HCMV serostatus was unknown.

Notes on this clone: Antigen specificity is unknown.

At least one anti-epileptic drug was given before surgery. Generated by immunoSEQ multiplex PCR, the TCRdb table keeps only in-frame clones and is missing some. The table has tens of thousands of clones, more than 75% seen once. Germline V lookup: CDR1 MGHRA, CDR2 YSYEKL. J was trimmed by 4 bases and V by 0 bases; bases with no gene match: 12. The CDR3 contains 18 residues. Sequences were derived from peripheral blood, sampled at surgery. The V and J genes are TRBV4-1 and TRBJ2-1; 7 nucleotides match TRBD1. This TCR came from a girl aged 2 to 9 with Rasmussen encephalitis and intractable seizures. This CDR3 reads CASSQDLRDSRIYNEQFF. The DNA of the CDR3 is TGCGCCAGCAGCCAAGATCTTCGGGACAGTAGGATTTACAATGAGCAGTTCTTC.